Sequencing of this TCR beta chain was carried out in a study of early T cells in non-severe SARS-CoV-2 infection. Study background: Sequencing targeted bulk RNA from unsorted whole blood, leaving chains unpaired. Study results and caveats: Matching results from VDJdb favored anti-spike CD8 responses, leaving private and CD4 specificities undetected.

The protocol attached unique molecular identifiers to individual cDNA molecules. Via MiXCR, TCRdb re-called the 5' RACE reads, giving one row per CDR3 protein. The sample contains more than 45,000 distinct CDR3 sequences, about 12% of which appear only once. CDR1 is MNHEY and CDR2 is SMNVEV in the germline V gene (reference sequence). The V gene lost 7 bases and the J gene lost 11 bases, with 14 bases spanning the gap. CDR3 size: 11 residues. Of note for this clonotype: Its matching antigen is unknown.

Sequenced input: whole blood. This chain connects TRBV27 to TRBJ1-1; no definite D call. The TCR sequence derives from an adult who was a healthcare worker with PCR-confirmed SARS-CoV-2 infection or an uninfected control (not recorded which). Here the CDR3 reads CASMNNGVAFF. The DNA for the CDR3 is TGTGCCAGCATGAACAATGGCGTGGCTTTCTTT.